This T cell receptor (beta chain) comes out of a study of T cell changes during pregnancy in multiple sclerosis. The method was immunoSEQ multiplex PCR; TCRdb's version includes in-frame clones alone and lacks a portion of them. Here the sample spans roughly 48,000 clones, 85% to 95% being singletons. This receptor was identified in a female donor with multiple sclerosis, enrolled in a pregnancy study. The material was CD8+ T cells from peripheral blood mononuclear cells, obtained in the first trimester of pregnancy.

CDR3 amino acids: CASSTGSYNEQFF. The DNA for the CDR3 is TGTGCCAGCAGTACCGGCTCCTACAATGAGCAGTTCTTC. The chain combines TRBV27 with TRBJ2-1; D uncertain. The V end was cut by 5 bases, the J end by 0 bases, with 5 bases between. Germline values: CDR1 MNHEY, CDR2 SMNVEV (reference sequence). The CDR3 consists of 13 residues.